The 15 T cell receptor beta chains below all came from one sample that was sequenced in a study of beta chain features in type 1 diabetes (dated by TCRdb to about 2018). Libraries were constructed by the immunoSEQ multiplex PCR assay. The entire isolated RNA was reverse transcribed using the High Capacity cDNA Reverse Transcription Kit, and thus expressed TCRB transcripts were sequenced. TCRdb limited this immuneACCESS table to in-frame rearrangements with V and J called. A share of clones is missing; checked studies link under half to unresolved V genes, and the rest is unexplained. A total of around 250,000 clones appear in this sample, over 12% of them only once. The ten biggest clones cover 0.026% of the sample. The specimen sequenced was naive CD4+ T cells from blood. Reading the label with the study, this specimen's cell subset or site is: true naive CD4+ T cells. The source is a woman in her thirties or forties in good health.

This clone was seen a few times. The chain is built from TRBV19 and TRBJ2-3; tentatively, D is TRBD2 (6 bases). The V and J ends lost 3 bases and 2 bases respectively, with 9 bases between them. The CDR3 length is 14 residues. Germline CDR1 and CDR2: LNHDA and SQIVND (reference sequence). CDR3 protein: CASSIGTVTDTQYF. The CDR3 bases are TGTGCCAGTAGTATCGGGACTGTCACAGATACGCAGTATTTT.

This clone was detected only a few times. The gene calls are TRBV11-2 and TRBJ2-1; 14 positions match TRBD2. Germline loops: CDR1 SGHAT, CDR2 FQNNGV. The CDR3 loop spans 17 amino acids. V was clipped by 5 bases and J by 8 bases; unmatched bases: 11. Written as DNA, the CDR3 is TGTGCCAGCAGCCTCATCGGACTAGCGGGGGGTAAGGATGAGCAGTTCTTC. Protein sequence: CASSLIGLAGGKDEQFF.

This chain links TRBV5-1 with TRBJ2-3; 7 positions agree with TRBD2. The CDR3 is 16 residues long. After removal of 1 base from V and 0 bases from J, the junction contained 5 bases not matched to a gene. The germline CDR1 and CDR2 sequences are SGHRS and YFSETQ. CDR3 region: CASSLIGGSSTDTQYF. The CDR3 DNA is TGCGCCAGCAGCTTGATCGGGGGGAGTAGCACAGATACGCAGTATTTT.

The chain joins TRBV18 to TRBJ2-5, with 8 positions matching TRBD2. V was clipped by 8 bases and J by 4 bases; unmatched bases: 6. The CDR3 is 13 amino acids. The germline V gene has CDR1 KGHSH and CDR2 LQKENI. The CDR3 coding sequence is TGTGCCAGCCTCGGACTAGCACGAGAGACCCAGTACTTC. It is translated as CASLGLARETQYF. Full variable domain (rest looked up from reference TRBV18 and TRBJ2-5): NAGVMQNPRHLVRRRGQEARLRCSPMKGHSHVYWYRQLPEEGLKFMVYLQKENIIDESGMPKERFSAEFPKEGPSILRIQQVVRGDSAAYFCASLGLARETQYFGPGTRLLVL.

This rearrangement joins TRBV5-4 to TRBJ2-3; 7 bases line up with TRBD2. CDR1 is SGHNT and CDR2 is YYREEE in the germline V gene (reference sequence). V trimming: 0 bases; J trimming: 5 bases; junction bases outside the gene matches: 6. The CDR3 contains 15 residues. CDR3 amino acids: CASSLETSPGDTQYF. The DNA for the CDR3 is TGTGCCAGCAGCTTGGAGACTAGCCCGGGAGATACGCAGTATTTT.

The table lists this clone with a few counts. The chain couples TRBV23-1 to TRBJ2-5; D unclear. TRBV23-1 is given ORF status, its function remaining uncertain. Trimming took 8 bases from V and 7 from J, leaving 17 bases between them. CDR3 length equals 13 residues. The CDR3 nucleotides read TGCGCCAGCCCCGAGATGACTTTTGGGACCCAGTACTTC. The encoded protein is CASPEMTFGTQYF.

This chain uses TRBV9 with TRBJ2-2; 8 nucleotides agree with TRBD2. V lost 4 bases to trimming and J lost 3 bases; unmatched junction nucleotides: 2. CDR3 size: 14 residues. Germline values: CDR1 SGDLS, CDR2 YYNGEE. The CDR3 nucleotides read TGTGCCAGCAGCCCGCGGGGGGACACCGGGGAGCTGTTTTTT. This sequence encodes CASSPRGDTGELFF.

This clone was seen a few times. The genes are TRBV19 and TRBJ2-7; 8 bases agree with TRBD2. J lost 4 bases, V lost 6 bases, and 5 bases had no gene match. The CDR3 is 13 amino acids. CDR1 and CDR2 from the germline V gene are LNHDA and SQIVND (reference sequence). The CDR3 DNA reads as TGTGCCAGTAGGTACGGGGGGGCGTACGAGCAGTACTTC. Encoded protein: CASRYGGAYEQYF.

The CDR3 DNA sequence: TGTGCCAGCAGGAGGGCCGAAGAGACCCAGTACTTC. Translated, it gives CASRRAEETQYF. The V and J genes are TRBV28 and TRBJ2-5, with D perhaps TRBD2 (5 bases). Trimming removed 6 bases from V and 3 bases from J, with 8 bases in between. The length of the CDR3 is 12 residues. The germline CDR1 and CDR2 sequences are MDHEN and SYDVKM.

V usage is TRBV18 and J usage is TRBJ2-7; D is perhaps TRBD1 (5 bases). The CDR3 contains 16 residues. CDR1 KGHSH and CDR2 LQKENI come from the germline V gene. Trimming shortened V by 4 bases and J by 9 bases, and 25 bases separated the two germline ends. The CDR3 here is CASSQLERTHTGGQYF. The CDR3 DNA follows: TGTGCCAGCTCACAACTCGAACGGACGCATACAGGTGGGCAGTACTTC.

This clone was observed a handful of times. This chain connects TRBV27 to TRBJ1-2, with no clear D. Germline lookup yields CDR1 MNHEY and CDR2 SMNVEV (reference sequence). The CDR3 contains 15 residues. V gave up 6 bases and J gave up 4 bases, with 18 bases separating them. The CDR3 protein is CASSSRNGDRYGYTF. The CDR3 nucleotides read TGTGCCAGCAGCTCCAGGAACGGGGATCGCTATGGCTACACCTTC.

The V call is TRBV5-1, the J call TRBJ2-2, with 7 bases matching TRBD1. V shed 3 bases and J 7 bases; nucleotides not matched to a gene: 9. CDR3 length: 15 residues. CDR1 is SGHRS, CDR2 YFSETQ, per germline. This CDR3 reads CASSSSGTAGGELFF. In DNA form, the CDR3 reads TGCGCCAGCAGCTCCTCCGGGACAGCTGGCGGGGAGCTGTTTTTT.

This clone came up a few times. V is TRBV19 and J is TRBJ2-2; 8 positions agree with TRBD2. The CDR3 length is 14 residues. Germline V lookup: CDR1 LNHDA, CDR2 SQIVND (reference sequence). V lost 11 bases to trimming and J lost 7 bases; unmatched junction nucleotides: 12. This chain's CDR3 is CAGQAGALIGELFF. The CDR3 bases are TGTGCCGGCCAAGCGGGGGCCCTCATCGGGGAGCTGTTTTTT.

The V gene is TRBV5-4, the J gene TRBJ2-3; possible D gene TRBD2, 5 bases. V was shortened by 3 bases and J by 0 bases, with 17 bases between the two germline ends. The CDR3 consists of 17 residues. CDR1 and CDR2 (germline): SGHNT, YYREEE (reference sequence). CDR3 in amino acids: CASSSAMGRISTDTQYF. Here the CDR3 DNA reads TGTGCCAGCAGCTCCGCGATGGGGAGAATTAGCACAGATACGCAGTATTTT.

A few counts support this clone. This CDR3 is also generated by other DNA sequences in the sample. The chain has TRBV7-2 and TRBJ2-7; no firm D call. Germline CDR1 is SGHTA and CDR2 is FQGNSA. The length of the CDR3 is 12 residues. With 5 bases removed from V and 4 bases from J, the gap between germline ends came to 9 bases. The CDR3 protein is CASSLTSYEQYF. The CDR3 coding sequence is TGTGCCAGCAGCCTAACCTCTTACGAGCAGTACTTC.